The source of this TCR beta chain is a study of cytomegalovirus exposure and HLA in healthy donors. Overall study context: A prior analysis found about 110 million unique TCR beta sequences from about 179 million T cells. General study findings and limits: In the analysis, some V segments, TRBV6-2 and TRBV6-3 included, were excluded as indistinguishable. A few CMV-associated chains proved CMV antigen-specific in vitro.

This clone turned up a few times. Its antigen is currently unknown. V was clipped by 5 bases and J by 1 base, with 6 bases between them. CDR3 length equals 13 residues. Germline lookup yields CDR1 MNHEY and CDR2 SVGAGI. The PCR ran on 60 Vbeta and 13 Jbeta primers. Repertoires were generated with immunoSEQ multiplex PCR, while TCRdb's copy carries only in-frame clones and drops some. This table has tens of thousands of clones, 65% to 85% appearing once. J is TRBJ1-5 and V is TRBV6-5; D gene uncertain. This TCR derives from a man in his 60s in good health and CMV-seropositive. Sequencing was performed on PBMCs. As DNA, the CDR3 is TGTGCCAGCAGTCCCCCAAGCAATCAGCCCCAGCATTTT. Its protein product is CASSPPSNQPQHF.